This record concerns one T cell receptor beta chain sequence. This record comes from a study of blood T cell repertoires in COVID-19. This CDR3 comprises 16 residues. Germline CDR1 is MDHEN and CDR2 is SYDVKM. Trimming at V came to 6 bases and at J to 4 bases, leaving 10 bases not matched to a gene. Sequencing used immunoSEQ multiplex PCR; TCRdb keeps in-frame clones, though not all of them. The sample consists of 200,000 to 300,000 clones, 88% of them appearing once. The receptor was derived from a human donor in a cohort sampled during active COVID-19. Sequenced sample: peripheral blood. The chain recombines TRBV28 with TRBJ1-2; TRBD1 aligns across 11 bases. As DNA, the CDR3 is TGTGCCAGCAGCCCAGGACAGGGGGCTGGAGTCTATGGCTACACCTTC. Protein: CASSPGQGAGVYGYTF.